This TCR beta chain was sequenced for a study of T cell responses to AZD1222 COVID-19 vaccine (dated by TCRdb to the early 2020s). A note on the overall study: A total of around 240 trial participants underwent TCR sequencing, of whom roughly 210 had received two doses of AZD1222 and roughly 26 had received two doses of the MenACWY control vaccine. Trial participants were enrolled by age into subgroups of 18-55, 56-69 and 70-plus years, and around 150, 28 and 57 TCR-sequenced participants, respectively, were included in these subgroups.

Notes on this clone: This receptor's antigen is unknown. No much larger clone exists at a distance of one base, and base qualities are not known.

The CDR3 regions of human TCRbeta chains were analyzed by immunosequencing. In the source study's methods: TCRs in the repertoires were compared against a reference library of SARS-CoV-2-specific TCRs that had been generated with the MIRA antigen-specificity platform. Breadth was defined as the fraction of unique TCRs that were SARS-CoV-2-associated, and depth was defined as the fraction of total T cells that were SARS-CoV-2-associated. Using the MIRA data, each spike-specific TCR was mapped to the spike region that the TCR reacts to and placed in a CD4 or CD8 class. Log10-transformed breadth and depth values were compared by one-way ANOVA with Sidak's multiple comparisons tests. In TCRdb, the immuneACCESS table is reduced to in-frame sequences with V and J assigned. These tables do not hold every clone; where another copy was compared, an unresolved V gene accounts for under half, and the others remain unexplained. V and J calls plus clone size are reproduced from that table; the DNA served to infer D and trimming. The table for this sample lists nearly 110,000 clones; roughly 90% of them were counted only once. Around 8.6% of the sample comes from the top ten.

Study-wide findings and limitations: Participants were mostly white British and included more females than males, and it was suggested by the authors that clonal diversity may have been underestimated. The whole spike protein was spanned by vaccine-associated CD4 TCRs, and dominant responses were seen in regions 160-218 and 743-854. Spike-specific TCR breadth and depth rose significantly after two AZD1222 doses compared with day 0 and with MenACWY recipients. Because no day 14 peak-response samples were available, repertoires were characterized only after the peak T cell response. Nearly half of unique spike-specific TCRs reportedly recognized epitopes outside regions mutated in the B.1.351 and B.1.1.7 variants. The 56-69-year group was small, and its depth increase did not reach significance, likely because of low power. Conclusions about previously exposed vaccinees were limited because only five to seven AZD1222 recipients were SARS-CoV-2 seropositive at baseline.

Ends trimmed: V by 0 bases, J by 4 bases; bases unmatched to a gene: 8. CDR1 SGHTA and CDR2 FQGTGA are derived from the germline V gene. The CDR3 goes from the cysteine to the phenylalanine over 17 residues. Only CDR3 DNA remains: 51 bases, in frame from the first base. The time point label of this sample denotes: about 28 days (+/-7) after the second vaccine dose. AZD1222 recipients whose second dose came at about 4 weeks and those whose second dose came at about 12 weeks were combined into one group, since spike-specific TCR depth and breadth did not differ between the two schedules. The vaccinee samples were drawn from two UK trials, COV001 and COV002, one of which was a single-blind randomized controlled phase 2/3 trial testing AZD1222 (ChAdOx1 nCoV-19) in healthy adults. For TCRbeta chain sequencing, PBMC samples were collected from trial participants at day 0 and at day 28 after the second dose.

Recombination connected TRBV7-3 to TRBJ2-3, with TRBD2 identical over 9 junction bases. This material consisted of peripheral blood, taken 28 days after the second AZD1222 dose. The clonotype was recovered from an adult who received the AZD1222 COVID-19 vaccine. The bases read TGTGCCAGCAGCTTAACAGGGCGGGAGGGCCCTGCAGATACGCAGTATTTT. Its protein reads: CASSLTGREGPADTQYF.